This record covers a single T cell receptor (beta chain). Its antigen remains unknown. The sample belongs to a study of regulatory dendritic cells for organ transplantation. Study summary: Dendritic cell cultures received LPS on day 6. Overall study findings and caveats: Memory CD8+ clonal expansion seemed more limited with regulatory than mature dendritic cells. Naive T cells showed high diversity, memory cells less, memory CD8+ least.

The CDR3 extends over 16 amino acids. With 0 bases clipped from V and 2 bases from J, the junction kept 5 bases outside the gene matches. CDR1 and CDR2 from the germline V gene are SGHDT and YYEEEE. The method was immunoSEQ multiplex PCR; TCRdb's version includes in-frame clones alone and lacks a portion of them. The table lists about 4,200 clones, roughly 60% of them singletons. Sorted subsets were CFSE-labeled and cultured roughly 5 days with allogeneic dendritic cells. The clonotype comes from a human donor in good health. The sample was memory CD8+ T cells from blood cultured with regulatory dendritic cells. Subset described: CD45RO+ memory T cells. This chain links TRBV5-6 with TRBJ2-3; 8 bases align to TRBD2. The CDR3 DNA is TGTGCCAGCAGCTTGGAAGCGGGGGCCTCCACAGATACGCAGTATTTT. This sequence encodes CASSLEAGASTDTQYF.